This TCR beta chain was obtained from a study of blood T cell repertoires in COVID-19. The CDR3 length is 13 residues. Germline V gene data show CDR1 as LGHNA and CDR2 as YNFKEQ. The V gene lost 1 base and the J gene lost 3 bases, with 7 bases spanning the gap. TCRdb's copy holds only in-frame clones and misses some; the assay was immunoSEQ multiplex PCR. This sample has around 290,000 clones, with 88% found just once. This receptor was obtained from a woman in her sixties in a cohort exposed to, infected with or recovered from COVID-19 (not recorded which). The rearrangement uses TRBV4-2 and TRBJ2-7, with a tentative D call TRBD1 (5 bases). The sample comprised PBMCs or T cells enriched from blood (not recorded which). The CDR3 here is CASSQGTFYEQYF. CDR3 DNA: TGTGCCAGCAGCCAAGGGACATTCTACGAGCAGTACTTC.